The rows below give T cell receptor beta chains drawn from one sample of a study of T cell repertoires in cytomegalovirus infection. TCRdb processed the reads anew with MiXCR; each CDR3 protein has one entry. The repertoire has 80,000 or so distinct CDR3 sequences, roughly 37% of them found once; the top ten carry over 90%. These receptors are not linked to any known antigen. Sample: CD8+ T cells from cultured PBMCs, taken from culture after CMV antigen stimulation. These receptor sequences come from a human donor in good health (CMV status not recorded). Some clones in this sample may be carry-over from other donors' samples. Both conserved end residues are part of each CDR3. The order of the fields is D gene, clone size, J gene, V gene, CDR3 protein, CDR3 DNA. D genes are given only for firm matches. Some rows mark clone size as missing; the rest say once, few, many or name a class of expanded clone.

-	-	TRBJ2-7	TRBV6-5	CASRPYRDRYEQYF	TGTGCCAGCAGACCCTACAGGGATAGGTACGAGCAGTACTTC
TRBD1	-	TRBJ2-7	TRBV7-8	CASSLLGQGFVDEQYF	TGTGCCAGCAGCTTACTGGGACAGGGCTTTGTAGACGAGCAGTACTTC
-	-	TRBJ1-5	TRBV6-1	CASWDTLWSNQPQHF	TGTGCCAGCTGGGACACACTTTGGTCCAATCAGCCCCAGCATTTT
TRBD2	-	TRBJ2-5	TRBV27	CASSSNSGGYQETQYF	TGTGCCAGCAGTTCAAATAGCGGGGGGTATCAAGAGACCCAGTACTTC
-	many	TRBJ1-4	TRBV7-2	CASSARWADEKLFF	TGTGCCAGCAGCGCCCGGTGGGCCGATGAAAAACTGTTTTTT
-	-	TRBJ2-2	TRBV9	CASSALGSHTGELFF	TGTGCCAGCAGCGCGCTAGGGAGTCACACCGGGGAGCTGTTTTTT
-	-	TRBJ2-7	TRBV7-6	CASSLFPGRLSYEQYF	TGTGCCAGCAGCTTATTCCCGGGACGCCTCTCCTACGAGCAGTACTTC
TRBD2	-	TRBJ2-2	TRBV7-7	CASSLGAGVNTGELFF	TGTGCTAGCAGCTTAGGAGCGGGGGTGAACACCGGGGAGCTGTTTTTT
-	-	TRBJ2-1	TRBV5-1	CASSGPGPEGTRRYNEQFF	TGCGCCAGCAGCGGCCCGGGCCCCGAAGGGACGCGGAGGTACAATGAGCAGTTCTTC
-	few	TRBJ2-7	TRBV7-9	CASSPNNEQYF	TGTGCCAGCAGCCCGAACAACGAGCAGTACTTC
TRBD1	-	TRBJ2-1	TRBV11-3	CASSSRDRGINEQFF	TGTGCCAGCAGCTCCCGGGACAGGGGGATTAATGAGCAGTTCTTC
-	many	TRBJ2-7	TRBV7-2	CASSLTRGPHYEQYF	TGTGCCAGCAGTCTTACAAGGGGCCCTCACTACGAGCAGTACTTC
TRBD1	many	TRBJ2-2	TRBV7-2	CASSSPDRDTGELFF	TGTGCCAGCAGCTCCCCCGACAGGGACACCGGGGAGCTGTTTTTT
-	few	TRBJ2-1	TRBV7-9	CASSLRDSESRSQFF	TGTGCCAGCAGCTTACGGGACTCGGAGAGTCGGTCGCAGTTCTTC
TRBD2	-	TRBJ2-3	TRBV7-2	CASSLTAGATFTDTQYF	TGTGCCAGCAGCTTAACAGCGGGGGCTACCTTCACAGATACGCAGTATTTT
-	few	TRBJ1-2	TRBV6-5	CASSNNRVTYGYTF	TGTGCCAGCAGTAATAACAGGGTTACCTATGGCTACACCTTC
-	once	TRBJ1-2	TRBV12-3/TRBV12-4	CASSEHLGYYGYTF	TGTGCCAGCAGTGAGCACCTTGGATACTATGGCTACACCTTC